The rows below give T cell receptor beta chains drawn from one sample of a study of blood T cell repertoires in COVID-19. Sequenced by immunoSEQ multiplex PCR; TCRdb stores in-frame clones only, minus some. The table records about 140,000 clones, 75% to 90% of them present only once. The material sequenced was peripheral blood. These TCRs come from a woman in her sixties with active COVID-19. Both conserved end residues are part of each CDR3. The order of the fields is D gene, V gene, J gene, clone size, CDR3 protein, CDR3 DNA. D genes are given only for firm matches. Size is omitted from some rows. Given values are once, few, many or a class for expanded clones.

>TRBD1|TRBV6-5|TRBJ2-2|NA
CASRWTGDTGELFF
TGTGCCAGCAGGTGGACAGGGGACACCGGGGAGCTGTTTTTT
>NA|TRBV30|TRBJ2-3|NA
CAWRTGGNTQYF
TGTGCCTGGCGGACAGGAGGGAATACGCAGTATTTT
>TRBD2|TRBV7-7|TRBJ2-1|NA
CASRPLAGGSNEQFF
TGTGCCAGCAGACCTCTAGCGGGAGGGTCCAATGAGCAGTTCTTC
>TRBD1|TRBV10-3|TRBJ1-5|NA
CAISGQGGNQPQHF
TGTGCCATCAGTGGACAGGGGGGCAATCAGCCCCAGCATTTT
>TRBD1|TRBV5-1|TRBJ2-5|NA
CASSLNPQGAREETQYF
TGCGCCAGCAGCTTGAACCCTCAGGGGGCGCGAGAGGAGACCCAGTACTTC
>NA|TRBV6-5|TRBJ2-2|NA
CASSGEIANTGELFF
TGTGCCAGCAGCGGAGAAATCGCGAACACCGGGGAGCTGTTTTTT
>NA|TRBV5-1|TRBJ2-3|NA
CASRAGVRTDTQYF
TGCGCCAGCAGAGCAGGGGTCCGCACAGATACGCAGTATTTT
>TRBD1|TRBV6-5|TRBJ1-5|NA
CASSRDRVSNQPQHF
TGTGCCAGCAGCCGGGACAGGGTTAGCAATCAGCCCCAGCATTTT
>TRBD1|TRBV19|TRBJ1-5|NA
CASSIVWDSSNQPQHF
TGTGCCAGTAGTATAGTCTGGGACAGTAGCAATCAGCCCCAGCATTTT
>NA|TRBV9|TRBJ2-1|NA
CASSSRDFPYNEQFF
TGTGCCAGCAGCTCCCGGGACTTTCCCTACAATGAGCAGTTCTTC
>NA|TRBV7-3|TRBJ2-6|NA
CASSLTGAGANVLTF
TGTGCCAGCAGCTTGACAGGTGCCGGGGCCAACGTCCTGACTTTC
>TRBD2|TRBV4-1|TRBJ2-1|NA
CASSQTGASGRGYEQFF
TGCGCCAGCAGCCAAACGGGAGCTAGCGGGAGAGGGTATGAGCAGTTCTTC
>NA|TRBV18|TRBJ1-3|NA
CASSPAGAISGNTIYF
TGTGCCAGCTCACCGGCGGGAGCCATTTCTGGAAACACCATATATTTT
>TRBD1|TRBV18|TRBJ1-1|once
CASSPGTGVTEAFF
TGTGCCAGCTCACCCGGGACAGGGGTGACTGAAGCTTTCTTT
>TRBD1|TRBV11-2|TRBJ1-3|NA
CASSLVRGQRAGNTIYF
TGTGCCAGCAGCTTAGTCCGGGGACAGCGAGCTGGAAACACCATATATTTT
>TRBD2|TRBV24-1|TRBJ2-1|NA
CATSDRLASYNEQFF
TGTGCCACCAGTGACCGACTAGCGTCCTACAATGAGCAATTCTTC
>TRBD1|TRBV27|TRBJ2-3|NA
CASSFTGGSLNTDTQYF
TGTGCCAGCAGTTTTACAGGGGGCAGCCTCAACACAGATACGCAGTATTTT
>NA|TRBV6-2/TRBV6-3|TRBJ2-7|NA
CASSSRDLTYEQYF
TGTGCCAGCAGTTCTCGGGACTTAACTTACGAGCAGTACTTC
>NA|TRBV5-5|TRBJ1-2|NA
CASSLYRQGSGGYTF
TGTGCCAGCAGCTTGTACCGCCAGGGAAGTGGTGGCTACACCTTC
>NA|TRBV4-3|TRBJ1-1|NA
CASSQDVREGTEAFF
TGCGCCAGCAGCCAAGATGTCAGGGAGGGCACTGAAGCTTTCTTT
>NA|TRBV15|TRBJ2-2|once
CATSSPGTTGAGELFF
TGTGCCACCAGCAGCCCCGGGACAACGGGCGCCGGGGAGCTGTTTTTT
>TRBD2|TRBV7-8|TRBJ2-7|NA
CASSLGTSGRGSYEQYF
TGTGCCAGCAGCTTGGGGACTAGCGGGAGGGGGTCCTACGAGCAGTACTTC
>NA|TRBV9|TRBJ1-4|NA
CASSVGGPNEKLFF
TGTGCCAGCAGCGTAGGAGGGCCTAATGAAAAACTGTTTTTT
>NA|TRBV11-3|TRBJ2-7|NA
CASSQGRDYEQYF
TGTGCCAGCAGCCAGGGAAGAGACTACGAGCAGTACTTC
>TRBD2|TRBV14|TRBJ2-5|NA
CASSHWGAGGGETQYF
TGTGCCAGCAGCCACTGGGGAGCGGGAGGTGGAGAGACCCAGTACTTC
>TRBD2|TRBV19|TRBJ2-1|NA
CASKKREGRDEQFF
TGTGCCAGTAAGAAGCGGGAGGGCCGCGATGAGCAGTTCTTC
>NA|TRBV7-3|TRBJ1-1|few
CASSLGGANEAFF
TGTGCCAGCAGCTTAGGAGGGGCAAATGAAGCTTTCTTT
>NA|TRBV28|TRBJ1-6|NA
CASSAGHWENSPLHF
TGTGCCAGCAGTGCCGGACATTGGGAAAATTCACCCCTCCACTTT
>TRBD2|TRBV6-2/TRBV6-3|TRBJ2-3|NA
CASSWGLAGGPDRATQYF
TGTGCCAGCAGTTGGGGACTAGCGGGAGGGCCAGATCGTGCTACGCAGTATTTT
>NA|TRBV7-8|TRBJ2-1|NA
CASSQGQFNEQFF
TGTGCCAGCAGCCAAGGACAGTTCAATGAGCAGTTCTTC
>NA|TRBV5-8|TRBJ2-1|NA
CASSWRRFNEQFF
TGTGCCAGCAGCTGGAGGCGCTTCAATGAGCAGTTCTTC
>NA|TRBV7-2|TRBJ1-1|NA
CASSPQGLEAFF
TGTGCCAGCAGCCCTCAGGGCCTTGAAGCTTTCTTT
>NA|TRBV5-5|TRBJ2-3|NA
CASTIGRDVALNSTDTQYF
TGTGCCAGCACTATTGGGCGGGACGTCGCTCTAAATAGCACAGATACGCAGTATTTT
>NA|TRBV29-1|TRBJ2-1|NA
CSVVAGFYNEQFF
TGCAGCGTTGTGGCGGGATTCTACAATGAGCAGTTCTTC
>NA|TRBV5-1|TRBJ2-3|NA
CASSLGESWDTQYF
TGCGCCAGCAGCTTGGGGGAGAGCTGGGATACGCAGTATTTT
>NA|TRBV24-1|TRBJ2-1|NA
CATSDVGAYNEQFF
TGTGCCACCAGTGATGTCGGGGCCTACAATGAGCAGTTCTTC
>NA|TRBV2|TRBJ1-2|NA
CASTRSRDYGYTF
TGTGCCAGCACCCGGTCCCGGGATTATGGCTACACCTTC
>NA|TRBV5-5|TRBJ1-4|NA
CASSPRTGIGDEKLFF
TGTGCCAGCAGCCCTCGCACAGGGATAGGGGATGAAAAACTGTTTTTT
>NA|TRBV29-1|TRBJ2-7|NA
CSVVGAATSYEQYF
TGCAGCGTTGTTGGAGCGGCTACCTCCTACGAGCAGTACTTC
>NA|TRBV6-5|TRBJ2-1|NA
CASSYSRGGSYNEQFF
TGTGCCAGCAGTTACTCGAGGGGGGGCTCCTACAATGAGCAGTTCTTC
>TRBD2|TRBV27|TRBJ2-7|NA
CASSLLAGVYEQYF
TGTGCCAGCAGTTTATTGGCGGGAGTGTACGAGCAGTACTTC